This record looks at one T cell receptor beta chain sequence and its context. What it binds is unknown. The germline V gene has CDR1 KGHSH and CDR2 LQKENI. This CDR3 has 15 residues. The ends were cut back, 2 bases at V and 5 bases at J, with 13 bases in the middle. The time point is: neoterminal ileum biopsy at postoperative endoscopy, about 6 months after surgery. The data originate from a study of T cell repertoires in ileal Crohn's disease. The study, taken as a whole, reports: All patients with clonality above 26.8% had endoscopic recurrence.

Per sample, 400 to 550 nanograms of biopsy DNA were TCRB immunosequenced. Libraries were prepared by immunoSEQ multiplex PCR; TCRdb keeps only in-frame clonotypes and omits some of them. Here the sample spans some 9,200 clones, 65% to 80% being singletons. This receptor was obtained from an adult with Crohn's disease. Sequences were obtained from ileal tissue. The V and J genes are TRBV18 and TRBJ2-1, with D possibly matching TRBD2 (6 bases). The CDR3 DNA is TGTGCCAGCTCACCAATATCGGGAGTGGACAATGAGCAGTTCTTC. Translation gives CASSPISGVDNEQFF.